These 9 T cell receptor beta chains were all obtained from the same sample, sequenced in a study of T-cell reconstitution after alpha-beta-depleted transplantation in children. Unique molecular identifiers were incorporated when the TCRbeta library was constructed. TCRdb redid the calling of the PCR reads with MiXCR, one entry per CDR3 protein. The sample lists roughly 790,000 distinct CDR3 sequences, around 17% occurring once. The sample here was PBMCs, mostly from graft donor cells, taken 360 days after TCRalphabeta/CD19-depleted stem cell transplant. The receptors were gathered from a male patient between 5 and 17 years old who had a stem cell transplant for acute lymphoblastic leukemia, so the T cells may come from the graft donor.

This clonotype was seen a few times. This chain links TRBV4-1 with TRBJ2-5, with TRBD1 matching 8 bases. Germline lookup yields CDR1 MGHRA and CDR2 YSYEKL. The CDR3 runs 13 residues. The V segment lost 5 bases and the J segment 5 bases; nucleotides outside the gene matches: 4. CDR3 in amino acids: CASSSGGVETQYF. The CDR3 DNA is TGCGCCAGCAGCTCAGGGGGCGTGGAGACCCAGTACTTC.

V usage is TRBV15 and J usage is TRBJ1-5, with D possibly being TRBD1 (5 bases). CDR3 length equals 16 residues. CDR1 is LNHNV and CDR2 is YYDKDF in the germline V gene (reference sequence). Trimming removed 0 bases from V and 2 bases from J, with 11 bases in between. CDR3 in amino acids: CATSRDRGLGNQPQHF. CDR3 sequence (DNA): TGTGCCACCAGCAGAGATCGGGGGTTAGGCAATCAGCCCCAGCATTTT. The variable domain in full, with the rest retrieved from reference TRBV15 and TRBJ1-5, is DAMVIQNPRYQVTQFGKPVTLSCSQTLNHNVMYWYQQKSSQAPKLLFHYYDKDFNNEADTPDNFQSRRPNTSFCFLDIRSPGLGDTAMYLCATSRDRGLGNQPQHFGDGTRLSIL.

Only one count was recorded for this clonotype. This may be a read error: a much more frequent sequence differs by one nucleotide. The CDR3 protein is CASSPGLVQFF. CDR3 nucleotide sequence: TGTGCCAGCAGCCCGGGTCTTGTGCAGTTCTTC. The genes are TRBV14 and TRBJ2-1; D not certain. This CDR3 is built from 11 residues. In germline, CDR1 is SGHDN, CDR2 FVKESK. Deletions cut 4 bases from V and 12 bases from J, with 10 bases between.

In this sample, this clonotype turned up a few times. V usage is TRBV10-3 and J usage is TRBJ2-6; perhaps TRBD1 as D (6 bases). The V end lost 4 bases, the J end lost 0 bases, and 13 bases lay between the germline ends. Germline lookup yields CDR1 ENHRY and CDR2 SYGVKD. CDR3 length equals 17 residues. For the CDR3, the DNA is TGTGCCATCAGTGGACCGGACAGCTACTCTGGGGCCAACGTCCTGACTTTC. Its protein is CAISGPDSYSGANVLTF.

The chain is built from TRBV5-1 and TRBJ2-7; 7 bases line up with TRBD1. This CDR3 region has 13 residues. V was pared by 3 bases and J by 6 bases, with 6 bases of the junction left unmatched. From germline, CDR1 is SGHRS and CDR2 YFSETQ. CDR3 in amino acids: CASSSETGREQYF. In DNA form, the CDR3 reads TGCGCCAGCAGCTCAGAGACAGGGCGCGAGCAGTACTTC.

The chain employs TRBV27 and TRBJ2-3; D is perhaps TRBD2 (5 bases). Between the trimmed V and J ends, which lost 3 bases and 4 bases, there was a span of 8 bases. This CDR3 spans 13 amino acids. Germline V gene data show CDR1 as MNHEY and CDR2 as SMNVEV (reference sequence). CDR3 region: CASSLGEADTQYF. The CDR3 region has the DNA TGTGCCAGCAGTTTGGGAGAGGCAGATACGCAGTATTTT.

This clonotype was seen ten or more times. The rearrangement uses TRBV7-3 and TRBJ2-3, with 9 bases that match TRBD1. Germline V lookup: CDR1 SGHTA, CDR2 FQGTGA. V lost 0 bases to trimming and J lost 6 bases; unmatched junction nucleotides: 7. CDR3 length equals 16 residues. The CDR3 here is CASSLTWTGALDTQYF. As DNA, the CDR3 is TGTGCCAGCAGCTTAACATGGACAGGGGCGTTGGATACGCAGTATTTT.

The table lists this clonotype with many counts. The CDR3 DNA is TGTGCCAGCAGTCAAATGGTAGGACCTGGAAACACCATATATTTT. Residues: CASSQMVGPGNTIYF. This chain joins TRBV12-3 or TRBV12-4 and TRBJ1-3; D is unclear. The CDR3 spans 15 residues. Between the trimmed V and J ends, which lost 5 bases and 2 bases, there was a span of 13 bases.

The chain uses TRBV27 and TRBJ1-4, with TRBD1 as a possible D gene (5 bases). Trimming took 5 bases from V and 7 from J, leaving 17 bases between them. This CDR3 comprises 15 residues. From germline, CDR1 is MNHEY and CDR2 SMNVEV (reference sequence). The CDR3 DNA is TGTGCCAGCAGTCCCGCGGGGGGGAGGAGTGAAAAACTGTTTTTT. Its protein is CASSPAGGRSEKLFF. Supplemented by reference TRBV27 and TRBJ1-4, the full variable domain reads EAQVTQNPRYLITVTGKKLTVTCSQNMNHEYMSWYRQDPGLGLRQIYYSMNVEVTDKGDVPEGYKVSRKEKRNFPLILESPSPNQTSLYFCASSPAGGRSEKLFFGSGTQLSVL.